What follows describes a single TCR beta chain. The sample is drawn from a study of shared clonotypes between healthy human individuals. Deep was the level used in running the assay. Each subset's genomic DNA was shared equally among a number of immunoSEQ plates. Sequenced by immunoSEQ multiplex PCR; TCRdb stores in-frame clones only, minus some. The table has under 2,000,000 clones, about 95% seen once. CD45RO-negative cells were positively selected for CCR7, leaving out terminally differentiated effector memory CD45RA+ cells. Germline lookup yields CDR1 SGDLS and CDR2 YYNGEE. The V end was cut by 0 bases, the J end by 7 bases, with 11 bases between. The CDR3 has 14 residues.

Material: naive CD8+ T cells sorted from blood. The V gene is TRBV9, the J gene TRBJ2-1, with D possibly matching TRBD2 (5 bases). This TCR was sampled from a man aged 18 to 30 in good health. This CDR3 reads CASSVAVTGNEQFF. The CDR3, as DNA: TGTGCCAGCAGCGTAGCGGTGACGGGGAATGAGCAGTTCTTC.